This T cell receptor (beta chain) was captured in a study of shared clonotypes between healthy human individuals. The germline V gene encodes CDR1 SGHRS and CDR2 YFSETQ. Trimming removed 4 bases from V and 3 bases from J; junction bases left unmatched: 3. The CDR3 contains 13 residues. With regard to this clone: Its antigen remains unidentified. The same CDR3 is also encoded by other DNA sequences in this sample.

Profiling relied on immunoSEQ multiplex PCR, and the TCRdb table lists in-frame clones only, not all of them. Of hundreds of thousands of clones detected, roughly 72% appear once; the ten largest clones hold around 2%. Free of recent acute infections or vaccinations, the donors were healthy HIV-negative adults. General study points: Estimated richness was generally greater in naive than memory subsets.

Sequenced material: memory CD4+ T cells sorted from blood. The subset here: CD45RA-negative fraction. This rearrangement joins TRBV5-1 to TRBJ1-2; TRBD1 matches 7 bases. The receptor was isolated from a woman aged 25-40 years in good health. The CDR3, as DNA: TGCGCCAGCAGCATAGGGACAGACTATGGCTACACCTTC. As protein: CASSIGTDYGYTF.